These T cell receptor beta chains were read from a single sample in a study of T cell responses to AZD1222 COVID-19 vaccine. Using immunoSEQ multiplex PCR, the repertoire was profiled, and TCRdb retains in-frame clones only, with some absent. The sample consists of about 150,000 clones, under 95% of them appearing once. Sequencing was performed on peripheral blood, taken on day 0 of AZD1222 vaccination. The origin of the receptors is an adult in good health. The CDR3 runs from the conserved cysteine through the conserved F or W. Fields, in order: J gene, D gene, clone size, V gene, CDR3 DNA, CDR3 protein. D genes are given only for firm matches. Size tells how often a clone was seen (once, few, many) or the class of an expanded clone, and some rows leave it out.

TRBJ2-1,TRBD2,-,TRBV11-2,TGTGCCAGCAGCTGGGGGACTAGCGGGAGGGTGGATGAGCAGTTCTTC,CASSWGTSGRVDEQFF
TRBJ1-4,-,-,TRBV5-4,TGTGCCAGCAGCTTGGGTGGGAGGAATGAAAAACTGTTTTTT,CASSLGGRNEKLFF
TRBJ1-2,TRBD1,once,TRBV5-1,TGCGCCAGCAGCACTGGTGACAGGGGCACCTATGGCTACACCTTC,CASSTGDRGTYGYTF
TRBJ1-2,TRBD1,-,TRBV29-1,TGCAGCGTTGTGGCGGGACAGGGGGCAGTCAGCTATGGCTACACCTTC,CSVVAGQGAVSYGYTF
TRBJ2-1,TRBD1,-,TRBV7-9,TGTGCCAGCAGTCTAGGGACAGAGTGGTATAATGAGCAGTTCTTC,CASSLGTEWYNEQFF
TRBJ2-3,TRBD2,-,TRBV2,TGTGCCAGCACCAAACAGGGACTAGAGGCAGATACGCAGTATTTT,CASTKQGLEADTQYF
TRBJ2-7,-,-,TRBV28,TGTGCCAGCAGTTCCTGGAGAGGGGAGTACTTC,CASSSWRGEYF
TRBJ1-5,-,-,TRBV5-6,TGTGCCAGCAGCTTGCTCGGGGTAGGACAGCCCCAGCATTTT,CASSLLGVGQPQHF
TRBJ2-2,-,-,TRBV7-9,TGTGCCAGCAGCTTAGGGACCGGGAACACCGGGGAGCTGTTTTTT,CASSLGTGNTGELFF
TRBJ1-5,-,-,TRBV28,TGTGCCAGCAAAAATAGCAGGGCGCTTGGGAATCAGCCCCAGCATTTT,CASKNSRALGNQPQHF
TRBJ2-5,TRBD1,-,TRBV19,TGTGCCAGTAGTATACCTGGGACAGCTAAAGAAGAGACCCAGTACTTC,CASSIPGTAKEETQYF
TRBJ1-1,-,-,TRBV5-4,TGTGCCAGCAGTCGTAGTTGGGCCGGTAGCACTGAAGCTTTCTTT,CASSRSWAGSTEAFF
TRBJ1-6,-,-,TRBV12-2,TGTGCAAGTCGCCTTCGACCCGCTGGGGATAATTCACCCCTCCACTTT,CASRLRPAGDNSPLHF
TRBJ1-5,-,once,TRBV19,TGTGCCAGTAATCGGCCAGACTCATCCAATCAGCCCCAGCATTTT,CASNRPDSSNQPQHF
TRBJ2-1,TRBD2,-,TRBV30,TGTGCCTGGAGTGTTAGCGGGAGGTCGGATGAGCAGTTCTTC,CAWSVSGRSDEQFF
TRBJ1-2,-,-,TRBV29-1,TGCAGCGTTACCCATCGGGGGTCCTACACCTTC,CSVTHRGSYTF
TRBJ1-6,-,-,TRBV6-6,TGTGCCAGCAGTTACGCGGCACTCGATGGGTCACCCCTCCACTTT,CASSYAALDGSPLHF
TRBJ1-1,-,-,TRBV24-1,TGTGCCACCAGAGGCCGAGGTGAAGCTTTCTTT,CATRGRGEAFF
TRBJ1-4,-,-,TRBV5-1,TGCGCCAGCAGCTTGTCTTTGTTGGGGGCTGTCGATGAAAAACTGTTTTTT,CASSLSLLGAVDEKLFF
TRBJ1-2,-,-,TRBV27,TGTGCCAGCAGTTTGGTGGGGGGTCAGGTCTATGGCTACACCTTC,CASSLVGGQVYGYTF
TRBJ2-7,TRBD1,few,TRBV9,TGTGCCAGCAGCGGCAACAGGGGCGAGCAGTACTTC,CASSGNRGEQYF
TRBJ1-2,-,-,TRBV6-5,TGTGCCAGCAGTTATGGAGGGCCGAACTATGGCTACACCTTC,CASSYGGPNYGYTF
TRBJ2-4,TRBD2,-,TRBV28,TGTGCCAGCAGTTTATGGGGGACTAGCGGTAAAAACATTCAGTACTTC,CASSLWGTSGKNIQYF
TRBJ2-7,-,-,TRBV7-8,TGTGCCAGCAGCCAAAGCGATGGGCGTTACGAGCAGTACTTC,CASSQSDGRYEQYF
TRBJ2-4,-,-,TRBV28,TGTGCCAGCAGTCCGCGGGTGGCCAAAAACATTCAGTACTTC,CASSPRVAKNIQYF